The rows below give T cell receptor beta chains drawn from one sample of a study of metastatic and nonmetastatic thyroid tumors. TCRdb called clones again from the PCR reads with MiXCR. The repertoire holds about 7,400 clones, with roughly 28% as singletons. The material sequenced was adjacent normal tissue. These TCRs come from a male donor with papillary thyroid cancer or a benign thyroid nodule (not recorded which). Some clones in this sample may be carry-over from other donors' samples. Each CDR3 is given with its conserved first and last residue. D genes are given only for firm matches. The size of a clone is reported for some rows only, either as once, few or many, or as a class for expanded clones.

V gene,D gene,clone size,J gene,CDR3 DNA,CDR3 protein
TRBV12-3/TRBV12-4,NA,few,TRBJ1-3,TGTGCCAGCAGTCCAACGAGCTCTGGAAACACCATATATTTT,CASSPTSSGNTIYF
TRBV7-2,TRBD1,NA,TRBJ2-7,TGTGCCAGCAGCTTAGCTTTAGGGACAGGGTTGTACGAGCAGTACTTC,CASSLALGTGLYEQYF
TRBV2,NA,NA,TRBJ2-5,TGTGCCATCAATGACATATCAGGTAGAGGAGAGACCCGGTACTTC,CAINDISGRGETRYF
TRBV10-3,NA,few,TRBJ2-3,TGTGCCATCAGTGAGGTCAGCGCAGATACGCAGTATTTT,CAISEVSADTQYF
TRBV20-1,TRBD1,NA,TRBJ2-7,TGCAGTGCTAGAGATCCTCTCGGACAGGGGGCGGGGGAGCAGTACTTC,CSARDPLGQGAGEQYF
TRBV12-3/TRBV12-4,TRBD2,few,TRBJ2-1,TGTGCCAGCAGTTTAGCGCGGGAGGGCCCTCGGAATGAGCAGTTCTTC,CASSLAREGPRNEQFF
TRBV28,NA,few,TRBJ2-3,TGTGCCAGCAGTTTATCTCGGGAGCAGTATTTT,CASSLSREQYF
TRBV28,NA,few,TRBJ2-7,TGTGCCAGCAGTTTAGGACGGAAATACGAGCAGTACTTC,CASSLGRKYEQYF
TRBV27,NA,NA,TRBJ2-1,TGTGCCAGCAGCCTACGGTCCAACAATGAGCAGTTCTTC,CASSLRSNNEQFF
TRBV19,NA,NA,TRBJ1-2,TGTGCCAGTAGTACCCCCTCGGGACCCCGACAGGGCTACACCTTC,CASSTPSGPRQGYTF
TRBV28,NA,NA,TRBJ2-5,TGTGCCAGCAGTGCCAGGCGAGAGACCCAGTACTTC,CASSARRETQYF
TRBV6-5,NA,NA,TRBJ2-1,TGTGCCAGCAGTTACGGTGGGTTTTCTGAGCAGTTCTTC,CASSYGGFSEQFF
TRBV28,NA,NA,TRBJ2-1,TGTGCCAGCAGCCCTCCGCCAGGTTACAATGAGCAGTTCTTC,CASSPPPGYNEQFF
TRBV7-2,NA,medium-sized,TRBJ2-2,TGTGCCAGCAGGACGGGGATAGGCACCGGGGAGCTGTTTTTT,CASRTGIGTGELFF
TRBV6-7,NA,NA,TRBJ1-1,TGTGCCAGAAGTTACTCAGACCGGGGGGTGGTCACTGAAGATTTCTTT,CARSYSDRGVVTEDFF
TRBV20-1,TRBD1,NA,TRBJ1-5,TGCAGTGCTAGAGACTTTAGGACAGGGGAGGGTCAGCCCCAGCATTTT,CSARDFRTGEGQPQHF
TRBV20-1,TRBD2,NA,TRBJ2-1,TGCAGTGCTAGAGATAGCGGGAGGTCGAGCTCCTACAATGAGCAGTTCTTC,CSARDSGRSSSYNEQFF
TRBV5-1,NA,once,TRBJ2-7,TGCGCCAGCAGCTTGGTTACAGGACAATCCTACGAGCAGTACTTC,CASSLVTGQSYEQYF
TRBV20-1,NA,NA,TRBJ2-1,TGCAGTGCTACGGGGGGCGGTGAGCATTTCTTC,CSATGGGEHFF
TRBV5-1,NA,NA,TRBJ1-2,TGCGCCAGCAGCTCATTAACAGGGCAATGGTGCTACACCTTC,CASSSLTGQWCYTF